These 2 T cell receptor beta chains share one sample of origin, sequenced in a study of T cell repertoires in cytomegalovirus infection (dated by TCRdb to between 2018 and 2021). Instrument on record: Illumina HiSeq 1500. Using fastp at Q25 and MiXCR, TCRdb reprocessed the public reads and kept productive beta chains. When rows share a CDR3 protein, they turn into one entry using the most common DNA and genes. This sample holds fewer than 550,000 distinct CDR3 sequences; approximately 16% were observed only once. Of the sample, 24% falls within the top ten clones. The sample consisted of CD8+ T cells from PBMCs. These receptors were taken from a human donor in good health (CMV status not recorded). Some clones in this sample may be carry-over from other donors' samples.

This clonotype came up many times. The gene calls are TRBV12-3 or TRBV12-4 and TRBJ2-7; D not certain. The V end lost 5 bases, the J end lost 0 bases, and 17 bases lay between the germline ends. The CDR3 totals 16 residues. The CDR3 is CASSPGPNLFSYEQYF. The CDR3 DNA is TGTGCCAGCAGTCCTGGGCCTAATTTGTTCTCCTACGAGCAGTACTTC.

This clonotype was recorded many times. Written as DNA, the CDR3 is TGTGCCAGCACCCAAACCGGTGGGGGGTTTATTTTGGACACCGGGGAGCTGTTTTTT. This codes for CASTQTGGGFILDTGELFF. The chain combines TRBV7-6 with TRBJ2-2, with TRBD2 as a possible D gene (6 bases). Trimming stripped 7 bases from V and 3 bases from J, with 27 bases between. The CDR3 consists of 19 residues. Germline CDR1 and CDR2: SGHVS and FNYEAQ.